This is a list of T cell receptor beta chains from one sample in a study of blood T cells in healthy people across ages. TCRdb recomputed calls from the 5' RACE reads with MiXCR, one row per CDR3 protein. The table records roughly 500,000 distinct CDR3 sequences, around 24% of them present only once. This sample was shared with a second study, whose subject was T cells of mothers and their children.

Sequenced: blood. The origin of the receptors is a boy younger than 18 in good health. The CDR3 runs from the conserved cysteine through the conserved F or W. The D gene is left open where the match is weak. Clone size is given for some rows only: seen once, a few or many times, or a class if the clone is expanded.

j_call: TRBJ2-5; v_call: TRBV20-1; d_call: -; clone_size: many; cdr3_nt: TGCAGTGCTAGGAGGGAGACCCAGTACTTC; cdr3_aa: CSARRETQYF
j_call: TRBJ1-6; v_call: TRBV27; d_call: -; clone_size: -; cdr3_nt: TGTGCCAGCAGTAACCAGGGGAATAATTCACCCCTCCACTTT; cdr3_aa: CASSNQGNNSPLHF
j_call: TRBJ1-4; v_call: TRBV6-6; d_call: -; clone_size: -; cdr3_nt: TGTGCCAGCAGGCCGCGGGGGCGGACGAATGAAAAACTGTTTTTT; cdr3_aa: CASRPRGRTNEKLFF
j_call: TRBJ1-6; v_call: TRBV15; d_call: -; clone_size: -; cdr3_nt: TGTGCCACCAGTAGTCATGACAGTTGGCGGTCACCCCTCCACTTT; cdr3_aa: CATSSHDSWRSPLHF
j_call: TRBJ2-3; v_call: TRBV28; d_call: -; clone_size: -; cdr3_nt: TGTGCCAGCAGGTTAGCCGTTACTAGGGTCGTACGCACAGATACGCAGTATTTT; cdr3_aa: CASRLAVTRVVRTDTQYF
j_call: TRBJ2-7; v_call: TRBV6-2/TRBV6-3; d_call: TRBD1; clone_size: -; cdr3_nt: TGTGCCAGCAGTTGGGGGGACAGGGGGAACTCCTACGAGCAGTACTTC; cdr3_aa: CASSWGDRGNSYEQYF
j_call: TRBJ1-2; v_call: TRBV5-5; d_call: -; clone_size: few; cdr3_nt: TGTGCCAGCAGCAGATTACCTGTGTTTGGAGGCTACACCTTC; cdr3_aa: CASSRLPVFGGYTF
j_call: TRBJ2-1; v_call: TRBV18; d_call: -; clone_size: few; cdr3_nt: TGTGCTAGCGTCCCCCCGAATGGCCAGGGTGGCAATGAGCAGTTCTTC; cdr3_aa: CASVPPNGQGGNEQFF
j_call: TRBJ2-1; v_call: TRBV20-1; d_call: -; clone_size: few; cdr3_nt: TGCAGTGCTAAATCAGTATCTACCTACAATGAGCAGTTCTTC; cdr3_aa: CSAKSVSTYNEQFF
j_call: TRBJ1-1; v_call: TRBV5-1; d_call: -; clone_size: -; cdr3_nt: TGCGCCAGCAGCTTGGAACCAGGCGCTGACACTGAAGCTTTCTTT; cdr3_aa: CASSLEPGADTEAFF
j_call: TRBJ1-2; v_call: TRBV12-3/TRBV12-4; d_call: -; clone_size: many; cdr3_nt: TGTGCCAGCAGCAACAGGAGAGGGGCCTATGGCTACACCTTC; cdr3_aa: CASSNRRGAYGYTF
j_call: TRBJ2-1; v_call: TRBV12-3/TRBV12-4; d_call: TRBD2; clone_size: -; cdr3_nt: TGTGCCAGCAGGCTCGGGACTAGCGTTTACAATGAGCAGTTCTTC; cdr3_aa: CASRLGTSVYNEQFF
j_call: TRBJ1-3; v_call: TRBV4-3; d_call: -; clone_size: -; cdr3_nt: TGCGCCAGCAGCCAAGATCGGGCCTCTGGAAACACCATATATTTT; cdr3_aa: CASSQDRASGNTIYF
j_call: TRBJ2-7; v_call: TRBV29-1; d_call: -; clone_size: -; cdr3_nt: TGCAGCGTTGATCGCACGACCCCCCCCCAGGGTTGCGAGCAGTACTTC; cdr3_aa: CSVDRTTPPQGCEQYF
j_call: TRBJ2-3; v_call: TRBV6-5; d_call: -; clone_size: few; cdr3_nt: TGTGCCAGCAGTTACTCGATGTCCCCAGATACGCAGTATTTT; cdr3_aa: CASSYSMSPDTQYF
j_call: TRBJ1-2; v_call: TRBV4-3; d_call: -; clone_size: few; cdr3_nt: TGCGCCAGCAGCCAAGATGCAGGGCGTGAGGGCTACACCTTC; cdr3_aa: CASSQDAGREGYTF
j_call: TRBJ1-1; v_call: TRBV6-5; d_call: -; clone_size: few; cdr3_nt: TGTGCCAGCAGTTACTCAGCGGGGGTTGGTACTGAAGCTTTCTTT; cdr3_aa: CASSYSAGVGTEAFF
j_call: TRBJ2-2; v_call: TRBV7-2; d_call: -; clone_size: -; cdr3_nt: TGTGCCAGCAGCGGGCCTGGACAGATTTCGAACACCGGGGAGCTGTTTTTT; cdr3_aa: CASSGPGQISNTGELFF